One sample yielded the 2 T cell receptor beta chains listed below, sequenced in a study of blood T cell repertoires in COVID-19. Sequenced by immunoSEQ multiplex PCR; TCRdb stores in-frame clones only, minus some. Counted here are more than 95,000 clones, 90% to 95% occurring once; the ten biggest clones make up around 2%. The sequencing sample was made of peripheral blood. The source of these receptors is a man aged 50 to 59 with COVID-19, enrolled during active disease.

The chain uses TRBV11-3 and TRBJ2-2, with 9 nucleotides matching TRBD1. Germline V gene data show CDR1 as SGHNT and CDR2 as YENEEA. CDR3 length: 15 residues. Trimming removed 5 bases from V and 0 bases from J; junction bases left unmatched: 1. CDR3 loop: CASSTGGANTGELFF. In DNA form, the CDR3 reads TGTGCCAGCAGCACAGGGGGCGCGAACACCGGGGAGCTGTTTTTT.

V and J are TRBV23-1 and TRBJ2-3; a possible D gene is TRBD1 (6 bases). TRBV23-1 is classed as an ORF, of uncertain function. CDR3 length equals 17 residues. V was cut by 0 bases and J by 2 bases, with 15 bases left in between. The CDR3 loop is CASSQSLGGHDTDTQYF. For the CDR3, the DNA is TGCGCCAGCAGTCAATCGCTTGGGGGCCACGACACAGATACGCAGTATTTT.